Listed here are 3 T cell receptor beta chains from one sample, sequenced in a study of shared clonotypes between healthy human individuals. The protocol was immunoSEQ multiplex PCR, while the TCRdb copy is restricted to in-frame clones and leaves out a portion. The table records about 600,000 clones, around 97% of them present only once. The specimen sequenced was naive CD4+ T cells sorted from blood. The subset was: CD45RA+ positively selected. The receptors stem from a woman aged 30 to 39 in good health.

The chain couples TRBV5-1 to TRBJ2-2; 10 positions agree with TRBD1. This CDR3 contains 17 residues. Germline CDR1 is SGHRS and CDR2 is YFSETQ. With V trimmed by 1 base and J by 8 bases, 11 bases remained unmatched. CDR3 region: CASSLWGQGSEDGELFF. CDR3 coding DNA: TGCGCCAGCAGCTTGTGGGGACAGGGGTCCGAGGATGGGGAGCTGTTTTTT.

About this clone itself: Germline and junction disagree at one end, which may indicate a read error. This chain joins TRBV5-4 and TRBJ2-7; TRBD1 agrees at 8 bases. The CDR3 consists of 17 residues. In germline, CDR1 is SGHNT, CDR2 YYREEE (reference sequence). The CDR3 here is CASSQPATGTGPYEQYF. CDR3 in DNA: TGCGCCAGCAGCCAACCCGCGACCGGGACAGGTCCCTACGAGCAGTACTTC. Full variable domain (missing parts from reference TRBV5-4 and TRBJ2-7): ETGVTQSPTHLIKTRGQQVTLRCSSQSGHNTVSWYQQALGQGPQFIFQYYREEENGRGNFPPRFSGLQFPNYSSELNVNALELDDSALYLCASSQPATGTGPYEQYFGPGTRLTVT.

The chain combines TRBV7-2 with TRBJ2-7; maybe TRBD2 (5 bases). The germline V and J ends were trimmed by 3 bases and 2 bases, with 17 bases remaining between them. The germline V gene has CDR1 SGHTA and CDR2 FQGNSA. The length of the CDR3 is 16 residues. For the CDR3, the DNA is TGTGCCAGCAGCTTCCAGAGCTCCATCGGGGCCTACGAGCAGTACTTC. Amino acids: CASSFQSSIGAYEQYF.